The 2 T cell receptor beta chains below all came from one sample that was sequenced in a study of T cell repertoires in cytomegalovirus infection. TCRdb itself ran the reads through MiXCR, one entry per CDR3 protein. The sample has about 320,000 distinct CDR3 sequences; 8% to 10% are singletons. Sequences were obtained from PBMCs. The receptors come from a human donor in good health (CMV status not recorded). Some clones in this sample may be carry-over from other donors' samples.

The chain links TRBV29-1 to TRBJ2-1; D gene unclear. Germline values: CDR1 SQVTM, CDR2 ANQGSEA. This CDR3 has 14 amino acids. CDR3 nucleotide sequence: TGCAGTGCCGGTGGATTAAGCTCCTACAATGAGCAGTTCTTC. This translates into CSAGGLSSYNEQFF.

The chain uses TRBV12-3 or TRBV12-4 and TRBJ1-2; possible D gene TRBD1, 6 bases. V lost 3 bases, J lost 7 bases, and 18 bases lay in between. The CDR3 has 15 residues. CDR3 sequence (DNA): TGTGCCAGCAGTTTGTTATCAGGACAGACCTCTGGCTACACCTTC. This translates into CASSLLSGQTSGYTF.